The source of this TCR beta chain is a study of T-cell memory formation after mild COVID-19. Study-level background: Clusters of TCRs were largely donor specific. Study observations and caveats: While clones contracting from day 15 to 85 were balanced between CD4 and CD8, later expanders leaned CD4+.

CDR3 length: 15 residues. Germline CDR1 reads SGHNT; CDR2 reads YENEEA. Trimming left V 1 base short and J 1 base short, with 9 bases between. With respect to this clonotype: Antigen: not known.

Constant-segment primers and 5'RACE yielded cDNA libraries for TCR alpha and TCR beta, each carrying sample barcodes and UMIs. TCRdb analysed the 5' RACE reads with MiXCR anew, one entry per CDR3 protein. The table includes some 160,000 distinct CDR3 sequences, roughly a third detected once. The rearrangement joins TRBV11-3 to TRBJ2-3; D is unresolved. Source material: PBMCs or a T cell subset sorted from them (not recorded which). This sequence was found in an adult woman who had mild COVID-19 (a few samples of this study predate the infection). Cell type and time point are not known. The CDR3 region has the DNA TGTGCCAGCAGCTTAGGACGGAGCCGCACAGATACGCAGTATTTT. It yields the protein CASSLGRSRTDTQYF.